The source of this TCR beta chain is a study of response to subunit inactivated influenza vaccine. The CDR3 totals 15 residues. V lost 10 bases, J lost 2 bases, and 19 bases lay in between. Germline V gives CDR1 LGHDT, CDR2 YNNKEL (reference sequence). TCRdb re-called the RT-PCR reads through MiXCR, storing one row per CDR3 protein. This sample has hundreds of thousands of distinct CDR3 sequences, with around 22% found just once. Of note for this clonotype: The antigen is undetermined.

Findings of the study overall: Authors suggested few new T cells are recruited by each seasonal influenza vaccination.

The sequencing used PBMCs from blood, collected approximately 22 months after vaccination. The receptor comes from a man between 45 and 75 years old who received an inactivated influenza vaccine. The chain uses TRBV3-1 and TRBJ2-3; D gene unclear. The CDR3 sequence is CATCQQAGNTDTQYF. DNA of the CDR3: TGTGCCACCTGCCAACAAGCCGGCAACACAGATACGCAGTATTTT.